The 22 T cell receptor beta chains listed next were all sequenced from one sample in a study of technical replicates of blood from a handful of donors. Libraries were prepared by immunoSEQ multiplex PCR; TCRdb keeps only in-frame clonotypes and omits some of them. The table lists roughly 61,000 clones, about 97% of them singletons, with 0.19% in the top ten. The sample was T cells isolated from PBMCs. The receptors come from a human donor in good health.

J is TRBJ2-5 and V is TRBV10-3; 7 bases agree with TRBD1. Trimming removed 4 bases from V and 3 bases from J; junction bases left unmatched: 2. Germline V lookup: CDR1 ENHRY, CDR2 SYGVKD. This CDR3 contains 13 residues. The CDR3 here is CAISGGTEETQYF. DNA of the CDR3: TGTGCCATCAGTGGGGGGACAGAAGAGACCCAGTACTTC.

V usage is TRBV25-1 and J usage is TRBJ2-7, with a weak D call TRBD1 (5 bases). Germline V gene sequence: CDR1 MGHDK, CDR2 SYGVNS. V was pared by 4 bases and J by 6 bases, with 19 bases between. The CDR3 runs 15 residues. The CDR3 bases are TGTGCCAGCAGTGTCTCGACAGTTGGGCTTGGCGAGCAGTACTTC. It is translated as CASSVSTVGLGEQYF.

The V call is TRBV5-4, the J call TRBJ2-3; D perhaps matches TRBD1 (6 bases). Germline V gene lookup returns CDR1 SGHNT and CDR2 YYREEE (reference sequence). V lost 6 bases to trimming and J lost 0 bases, with 17 bases between them. The CDR3 spans 16 residues. The CDR3 is CASTRGGSPSTDTQYF. The CDR3 region has the DNA TGTGCCAGCACACGAGGGGGATCCCCTAGCACAGATACGCAGTATTTT.

This chain connects TRBV10-1 to TRBJ2-7, with a weak D call TRBD1 (6 bases). Germline V CDR1 and CDR2: WNHNN, SYGVQD (reference sequence). The V gene lost 6 bases and the J gene lost 3 bases, with 12 bases spanning the gap. The CDR3 sequence is 13 residues long. The CDR3 protein is CASSLQGFYEQYF. CDR3 sequence (DNA): TGCGCCAGCAGCCTACAGGGCTTCTACGAGCAGTACTTC.

This chain links TRBV10-2 with TRBJ2-2; a weak D match, TRBD2 (6 bases). The CDR3 consists of 16 residues. From germline, CDR1 is WSHSY and CDR2 SAAADI. V lost 3 bases and J 2 bases, leaving 13 bases between the germline ends. The CDR3 DNA sequence: TGCGCCAGCAGTGACGGGGTGGGACTCAACACCGGGGAGCTGTTTTTT. This translates into CASSDGVGLNTGELFF.

The V call is TRBV11-3, the J call TRBJ2-3; TRBD2 agrees at 14 bases. Germline V gives CDR1 SGHNT, CDR2 YENEEA. The J segment lost 8 bases and the V segment lost 5 bases, leaving 9 bases of the junction unmatched. The CDR3 sequence is 16 residues long. CDR3 residues: CASSPRLAGGPGTQYF. Written as DNA, the CDR3 is TGTGCCAGCAGCCCCCGACTAGCGGGGGGGCCGGGTACGCAGTATTTT.

This sequence joins TRBV2 and TRBJ1-1; D is unclear. Germline CDR1 reads SNHLY; CDR2 reads FYNNEI. The CDR3 totals 12 residues. V lost 2 bases to trimming and J lost 5 bases, with 6 bases between them. The CDR3 loop is CASSEYRTEAFF. CDR3 bases: TGTGCCAGCAGTGAATATCGGACTGAAGCTTTCTTT.

J is TRBJ1-1 and V is TRBV10-3; D call uncertain. V gave up 2 bases and J gave up 1 base, with 8 bases separating them. The CDR3 is 14 amino acids. Germline V gene data show CDR1 as ENHRY and CDR2 as SYGVKD. CDR3 amino acids: CAISEGSGNTEAFF. The CDR3 nucleotides are TGTGCCATCAGTGAGGGATCGGGGAACACTGAAGCTTTCTTT.

The chain carries TRBV28 and TRBJ2-1; 11 positions agree with TRBD2. CDR1 and CDR2 from the germline V gene are MDHEN and SYDVKM. CDR3 length: 17 amino acids. V lost 3 bases, J lost 5 bases, and 9 bases stayed unmatched. This CDR3 reads CASSLPFTSGGNNEQFF. CDR3 DNA: TGTGCCAGCAGTTTGCCTTTCACTAGCGGGGGAAACAATGAGCAGTTCTTC.

The chain uses TRBV11-1 and TRBJ2-3, with 8 nucleotides matching TRBD2. Germline-derived CDR1 and CDR2 are SGHAT and FQDESV (reference sequence). J lost 0 bases, V lost 1 base, and 6 bases had no gene match. The CDR3 loop spans 17 amino acids. DNA of the CDR3: TGTGCCAGCAGCTTAGAGGGAGCTAGCGGGAGCACAGATACGCAGTATTTT. Its translation is CASSLEGASGSTDTQYF. Full variable domain (rest looked up from reference TRBV11-1 and TRBJ2-3): EAEVAQSPRYKITEKSQAVAFWCDPISGHATLYWYRQILGQGPELLVQFQDESVVDDSQLPKDRFSAERLKGVDSTLKIQPAELGDSAMYLCASSLEGASGSTDTQYFGPGTRLTVL.

The chain joins TRBV5-6 to TRBJ1-5, with 7 bases fitting TRBD1. Per germline, CDR1 SGHDT and CDR2 YYEEEE. V was clipped by 1 base and J by 4 bases; unmatched bases: 5. The length of the CDR3 is 15 residues. CDR3 amino acids: CASSLRQGVNQPQHF. In DNA form, the CDR3 reads TGTGCCAGCAGCTTGAGACAGGGTGTGAATCAGCCCCAGCATTTT.

For this clone: The junction differs from germline at one of its ends, possibly a read error. The rearrangement links TRBV15 to TRBJ2-3; 8 nucleotides agree with TRBD1. There are 14 residues in the CDR3. Germline lookup yields CDR1 LNHNV and CDR2 YYDKDF (reference sequence). In DNA, the CDR3 is TGTGCCACGCTAAGACCGGGACAGGCCTCTTCTCCGCATTTT. Translation: CATLRPGQASSPHF.

V is TRBV4-1 and J is TRBJ1-3; no reliable D call. The V end lost 0 bases, the J end lost 0 bases, and 15 bases lay between the germline ends. The germline gives CDR1 MGHRA, CDR2 YSYEKL. This CDR3 has 18 amino acids. In nucleotides, the CDR3 is TGCGCCAGCAGCCAAGAGGGCGTCTTTAAGAGCTCTGGAAACACCATATATTTT. This gives the protein CASSQEGVFKSSGNTIYF.

The chain joins TRBV21-1 to TRBJ2-7; the table gives TRBD1 as D, unverified against the DNA. TRBV21-1 is recorded as a pseudogene. This CDR3 region has 13 residues. The CDR3 DNA follows: TGTGCCAGCAGCCGCGACAGAGAATACGAGCAGTACTTC. Translation: CASSRDREYEQYF.

This clone was observed once. The chain links TRBV11-2 to TRBJ2-2; TRBD2 agrees at 8 bases. CDR3 length: 16 residues. Trimming cost V 2 bases and J 0 bases; bases outside gene matches: 2. Germline CDR1 SGHAT, CDR2 FQNNGV. The CDR3 protein is CASSLLAGSNTGELFF. CDR3 DNA: TGTGCCAGCAGCTTATTAGCGGGGTCGAACACCGGGGAGCTGTTTTTT.

This sequence joins TRBV30 and TRBJ2-3; D remains ambiguous. The CDR3 is 12 residues long. CDR1 and CDR2 (germline): GTSNPN, SVGIG (reference sequence). V gave up 5 bases and J gave up 4 bases, with 10 bases separating them. In nucleotides, the CDR3 is TGTGCCTGGTCTTCCCTCGCAGATACGCAGTATTTT. This translates into CAWSSLADTQYF.

This chain links TRBV29-1 with TRBJ2-1, with TRBD1 as a possible D gene (5 bases). V was trimmed by 0 bases and J by 9 bases, leaving 21 bases between them. Germline CDR1 reads SQVTM; CDR2 reads ANQGSEA. The CDR3 extends over 16 amino acids. The CDR3 region is CSVEDLHGAWGAEQFF. Written as DNA, the CDR3 is TGCAGCGTTGAAGATCTTCATGGGGCTTGGGGCGCTGAGCAGTTCTTC.

CDR3 DNA: TGTGCCAGCAGCGCAGAGGCTTTTGCGGGGGAAGACGAGCAGTACTTC. It codes for CASSAEAFAGEDEQYF. This chain joins TRBV7-9 and TRBJ2-7; 7 bases match TRBD2. Trimming at V came to 5 bases and at J to 5 bases, leaving 15 bases not matched to a gene. This CDR3 spans 16 amino acids. Per the germline V gene, CDR1 is SEHNR and CDR2 is FQNEAQ (reference sequence).

This chain joins TRBV6-6 and TRBJ1-1; possibly TRBD1 for D (6 bases). Germline loops: CDR1 MNHNY, CDR2 SVGAGI (reference sequence). Trimming cost V 6 bases and J 10 bases, with 18 bases left between them. The CDR3 contains 13 residues. CDR3 sequence: CASSSQVGGRAFF. The CDR3 nucleotides read TGTGCCAGCAGCAGCCAGGTCGGGGGGCGAGCTTTCTTT.

CDR3 nucleotides: TGTGCCAGTCGCCCCTTAGCGGGGGGGGGAGATACGCAGTATTTT. This gives the protein CASRPLAGGGDTQYF. The chain carries TRBV19 and TRBJ2-3; 11 nucleotides agree with TRBD2. The CDR3 sequence is 15 residues long. Germline V CDR1 and CDR2: LNHDA, SQIVND (reference sequence). Trimming at V came to 8 bases and at J to 5 bases, leaving 9 bases not matched to a gene.

This chain uses TRBV27 with TRBJ1-1, with a weak D call TRBD1 (6 bases). Deletions cut 8 bases from V and 4 bases from J, with 11 bases between. This CDR3 region has 12 residues. Germline-derived CDR1 and CDR2 are MNHEY and SMNVEV (reference sequence). The CDR3 here is CASGIGGTEAFF. The CDR3 bases are TGTGCCAGCGGAATAGGGGGCACTGAAGCTTTCTTT.

CDR3 DNA: TGTGCCAGCAGTTACTCGGCAGGTGGGGGGAGAGGCTACACCTTC. It is translated as CASSYSAGGGRGYTF. V is TRBV6-5 and J is TRBJ1-2, with D possibly matching TRBD1 (5 bases). This CDR3 is 15 amino acids long. Germline loops: CDR1 MNHEY, CDR2 SVGAGI. V lost 0 bases and J 8 bases, leaving 16 bases between the germline ends.